This T cell receptor beta chain came from a study of T cells in tumors after PD-1 blockade. Overall study context: On average, peripheral blood gave 110,000 or so TCR templates and around 40,000 unique clonotypes. Findings and limits, study-wide: Around two fifths of tumor TCR clonotypes were also found in blood.

Produced via immunoSEQ multiplex PCR; TCRdb's table is partial and in-frame only. The sample lists 30,000 to 35,000 clones, 73% seen once, with almost 40% in the top ten. A word on this clone: What it binds is not known.

Germline V gene sequence: CDR1 MRHNA, CDR2 SNTAGT. This CDR3 has 16 residues. Trimming shortened V by 0 bases and J by 0 bases, and 9 bases separated the two germline ends. The chain employs TRBV6-4 and TRBJ1-5; D may be TRBD1 (5 bases). This TCR was recovered from a human donor with basal cell carcinoma. Here the sequenced sample was PBMCs, taken after anti-PD-1 treatment. The CDR3 region has the DNA TGTGCCAGCAGTGACTCGGGAGGGGATAGCAATCAGCCCCAGCATTTT. Translating gives CASSDSGGDSNQPQHF.